The rows below give T cell receptor beta chains drawn from one sample of a study of T cell changes during pregnancy in multiple sclerosis. Libraries were prepared by immunoSEQ multiplex PCR; TCRdb keeps only in-frame clonotypes and omits some of them. This sample has some 22,000 clones, with more than 75% found just once. The starting material was CD8+ T cells from peripheral blood mononuclear cells, obtained after pregnancy. The receptors were sampled from a female donor with multiple sclerosis, enrolled in a pregnancy study. CDR3s include the opening cysteine and the closing phenylalanine or tryptophan. The D gene is left open where the match is weak. Clone sizes are given selectively: once, few, many, or a class where the clone is expanded.

size	V	J	D	CDR3	DNA
once	TRBV6-6	TRBJ1-2	-	CASSFIGEGYYGYTF	TGTGCCAGCAGTTTTATAGGGGAGGGGTACTATGGCTACACCTTC
-	TRBV11-2	TRBJ2-5	TRBD2	CASWEGETQYF	TGTGCCAGCTGGGAGGGGGAGACCCAGTACTTC
-	TRBV14	TRBJ2-5	-	CASSQRNFQETQYF	TGTGCCAGCAGCCAGAGGAACTTCCAAGAGACCCAGTACTTC
-	TRBV7-9	TRBJ2-3	TRBD1	CASSPRTGITQDTQYF	TGTGCCAGCAGCCCGCGGACAGGAATTACACAAGATACGCAGTATTTT
few	TRBV4-1	TRBJ1-1	-	CASSQVGRGSNTEAFF	TGCGCCAGCAGCCAAGTCGGTCGGGGAAGCAACACTGAAGCTTTCTTT
once	TRBV9	TRBJ2-7	-	CASSIRQEATSYEQYF	TGTGCCAGCAGCATCCGACAGGAGGCTACTTCCTACGAGCAGTACTTC
-	TRBV6-4	TRBJ1-6	TRBD1	CASSDSEGGNSPLHF	TGTGCCAGCAGTGACTCGGAAGGGGGCAATTCACCCCTCCACTTT
once	TRBV4-1	TRBJ1-1	-	CASSQAGTLNTEAFF	TGCGCCAGCAGCCAAGCCGGGACATTGAACACTGAAGCTTTCTTT
-	TRBV7-6	TRBJ2-5	TRBD2	CASSPTPGTSLGETQYF	TGTGCCAGCAGTCCAACTCCCGGGACTAGCCTTGGAGAGACCCAGTACTTC
-	TRBV10-3	TRBJ2-3	-	CAISHPSYTDTQYF	TGTGCCATCAGTCACCCTAGCTACACAGATACGCAGTATTTT
few	TRBV5-1	TRBJ2-7	TRBD2	CASSPGLAILYEQYF	TGCGCCAGCAGCCCGGGACTAGCGATCCTCTACGAGCAGTACTTC
-	TRBV12-5	TRBJ2-1	TRBD2	CASGASGSRANEQFF	TGTGCTAGTGGCGCAAGCGGGAGTCGGGCCAATGAGCAGTTCTTC
-	TRBV6-5	TRBJ2-1	-	CASSSLSRGNEQFF	TGTGCCAGCAGTTCCCTTTCCAGGGGCAATGAGCAGTTCTTC
-	TRBV6-4	TRBJ2-2	-	CASSAGNTGELFF	TGTGCCAGCAGTGCAGGAAACACCGGGGAGCTGTTTTTT
-	TRBV19	TRBJ1-1	TRBD1	CASSIWTGAMNTEAFF	TGTGCCAGTAGTATCTGGACAGGGGCCATGAACACTGAAGCTTTCTTT
-	TRBV15	TRBJ1-4	TRBD1	CATSRDHVGTAIEKLFF	TGTGCCACCAGCAGAGATCATGTCGGGACAGCAATCGAAAAACTGTTTTTT
few	TRBV7-9	TRBJ2-6	TRBD2	CASSLITSGSGANVLTF	TGTGCCAGCAGCTTAATTACTAGCGGATCTGGGGCCAACGTCCTGACTTTC
-	TRBV9	TRBJ2-5	TRBD2	CASSVEWGGQETQYF	TGTGCCAGCAGCGTAGAGTGGGGGGGTCAAGAGACCCAGTACTTC